One and the same sample provided the 32 T cell receptor beta chains below, sequenced in a study of cytomegalovirus exposure and HLA in healthy donors. The data were produced by immunoSEQ multiplex PCR, yet TCRdb's version contains in-frame clones alone and is incomplete. The sample holds under 250,000 clones, around four fifths seen once. The specimen sequenced was PBMCs. These receptors were obtained from a woman aged 18-30 years in good health and CMV-seronegative.

This clone occurred a few times. V is TRBV19 and J is TRBJ1-1; the D gene is possibly TRBD1 (5 bases). Germline V gene data show CDR1 as LNHDA and CDR2 as SQIVND (reference sequence). V was trimmed by 6 bases and J by 3 bases, leaving 23 bases between them. The CDR3 spans 17 residues. CDR3 protein: CASSSPRQLALYTEAFF. CDR3 bases: TGTGCCAGTAGCTCGCCCCGACAGTTGGCCCTATACACTGAAGCTTTCTTT. The full variable domain, completed using reference TRBV19 and TRBJ1-1, is DGGITQSPKYLFRKEGQNVTLSCEQNLNHDAMYWYRQDPGQGLRLIYYSQIVNDFQKGDIAEGYSVSREKKESFPLTVTSAQKNPTAFYLCASSSPRQLALYTEAFFGQGTRLTVV.

In this sample, this clone turned up a few times. The chain couples TRBV7-8 to TRBJ2-7; 12 bases are shared with TRBD2. Germline V gene lookup returns CDR1 SGHVS and CDR2 FQNEAQ. The CDR3 has 17 residues. Germline trimming cut 1 base from V and 0 bases from J; bases unmatched to any gene: 4. The CDR3 DNA sequence: TGTGCCAGCAGCTTAGGACTAGCGGGAGTTCGCTCCTACGAGCAGTACTTC. As protein: CASSLGLAGVRSYEQYF.

This sequence joins TRBV28 and TRBJ2-7; 8 bases line up with TRBD2. V trimming: 6 bases; J trimming: 5 bases; junction bases outside the gene matches: 12. The CDR3 consists of 15 residues. Germline CDR1 is MDHEN and CDR2 is SYDVKM. CDR3 coding DNA: TGTGCCAGCAGGGGCTCAGCTAGCGGGCAGAACGAGCAGTACTTC. Translating gives CASRGSASGQNEQYF.

As concerns this clone: One end of the junction does not line up with germline, which may come from a read error. CDR3 sequence (DNA): TGTGCCAGCAGTGAGGGCGCCCCTGTACCATCTCACTTC. This translates into CASSEGAPVPSHF. The chain carries TRBV2 and TRBJ1-2; no clear D gene. CDR3 length: 13 amino acids. Germline V gene data show CDR1 as SNHLY and CDR2 as FYNNEI.

This clone showed up just once. The chain has TRBV23-1 and TRBJ2-7; 12 nucleotides align to TRBD1. Being an ORF, TRBV23-1 has a function that is uncertain. The CDR3 is 14 amino acids. The trim removed 6 bases at V and 7 bases at J, leaving 7 bases unmatched. CDR3 sequence (DNA): TGCGCCAGCAGCAGCCGGGACAGGGGGCCTGAGCAGTACTTC. It encodes CASSSRDRGPEQYF.

The rearrangement links TRBV4-1 to TRBJ2-1, with D tentatively TRBD2 (6 bases). Germline V gene lookup returns CDR1 MGHRA and CDR2 YSYEKL. Trimming took 3 bases from V and 2 from J, leaving 11 bases between them. This CDR3 region has 15 residues. The CDR3, as DNA: TGCGCCAGCAGCCAGGCGGGGTCCCCCTACAATGAGCAGTTCTTC. It encodes CASSQAGSPYNEQFF.

The chain couples TRBV2 to TRBJ2-3, with 7 positions matching TRBD1. J was trimmed by 2 bases and V by 5 bases; bases with no gene match: 7. CDR1 and CDR2 (germline): SNHLY, FYNNEI. This CDR3 spans 15 amino acids. As DNA, the CDR3 is TGTGCCAGCAGTCTTCCGGGACAGTTCACAGATACGCAGTATTTT. This codes for CASSLPGQFTDTQYF.

The CDR3 sequence is CASSASDYRRGSYEQYF. The CDR3 DNA is TGTGCCAGCAGCGCCTCGGACTACAGGAGGGGCAGCTACGAGCAGTACTTC. The V and J genes are TRBV7-9 and TRBJ2-7, with D maybe TRBD2 (6 bases). CDR1 and CDR2 (germline): SEHNR, FQNEAQ (reference sequence). With 5 bases removed from V and 3 bases from J, the gap between germline ends came to 23 bases. The length of the CDR3 is 17 residues.

The chain has TRBV28 and TRBJ1-1, with TRBD1 as a possible D gene (6 bases). Per the germline V gene, CDR1 is MDHEN and CDR2 is SYDVKM. The CDR3 extends over 13 amino acids. Trimming pared 3 bases from V and 10 bases from J, leaving 15 bases between. The CDR3: CASSFGQRVGAFF. The CDR3 DNA reads as TGTGCCAGCAGTTTCGGACAGAGGGTTGGAGCTTTCTTT. Combining the CDR3 with reference TRBV28 and TRBJ1-1 gives the whole variable domain DVKVTQSSRYLVKRTGEKVFLECVQDMDHENMFWYRQDPGLGLRLIYFSYDVKMKEKGDIPEGYSVSREKKERFSLILESASTNQTSMYLCASSFGQRVGAFFGQGTRLTVV.

The V gene is TRBV29-1, the J gene TRBJ2-3; 11 bases map to TRBD2. The trim removed 7 bases at V and 0 bases at J, leaving 27 bases unmatched. There are 22 residues in the CDR3. CDR1 and CDR2 (germline): SQVTM, ANQGSEA. The CDR3 bases are TGCAGCGCTGACCTAGAGGGGATGGACCCCGGGACTAGCGGAACTAGCACAGATACGCAGTATTTT. It yields the protein CSADLEGMDPGTSGTSTDTQYF.

The chain recombines TRBV11-2 with TRBJ1-4; TRBD1 aligns across 9 bases. Germline CDR1 and CDR2: SGHAT and FQNNGV. With 1 base clipped from V and 7 bases from J, the junction kept 4 bases outside the gene matches. This CDR3 contains 15 residues. CDR3 loop: CASSLGGQGGEKLFF. DNA of the CDR3: TGTGCCAGCAGCTTAGGGGGACAGGGAGGTGAAAAACTGTTTTTT.

V gene TRBV6-5 combines with J gene TRBJ2-7; D may be TRBD1 or TRBD2 (5 bases each). Trimming removed 2 bases at V and 0 bases at J, with 11 bases between. Germline V CDR1 and CDR2: MNHEY, SVGAGI. The CDR3 has 15 amino acids. The CDR3 spells CASSYGEGSSYEQYF. The CDR3 nucleotides read TGTGCCAGCAGTTACGGCGAGGGGAGCTCCTACGAGCAGTACTTC.

This clone has only one observation. The chain links TRBV9 to TRBJ1-2; possible D gene TRBD1, 6 bases. Germline values: CDR1 SGDLS, CDR2 YYNGEE. Trimming pared 6 bases from V and 8 bases from J, leaving 20 bases between. The CDR3 contains 14 residues. For the CDR3, the DNA is TGTGCCAGCACCTCAAACGCGGGGGCTCGGGGCTACACCTTC. Its translation is CASTSNAGARGYTF.

The chain combines TRBV27 with TRBJ2-7; the D gene is possibly TRBD2 (7 bases). Germline V CDR1 and CDR2: MNHEY, SMNVEV (reference sequence). CDR3 length equals 13 residues. V lost 2 bases and J 6 bases, leaving 11 bases between the germline ends. The DNA of the CDR3 is TGTGCCAGCAGTTTAGCGAGGGGGGGCGAGCAGTACTTC. This codes for CASSLARGGEQYF.

This clone was seen a handful of times. This chain connects TRBV5-1 to TRBJ2-6; TRBD1 is a possible D gene (6 bases). The CDR3 runs 15 residues. The V end was cut by 2 bases, the J end by 2 bases, with 8 bases between. Germline V gene data show CDR1 as SGHRS and CDR2 as YFSETQ. The CDR3 loop reads CASSLQGAGANVLTF. The DNA for the CDR3 is TGCGCCAGCAGCTTACAGGGTGCTGGGGCCAACGTCCTGACTTTC.

This chain uses TRBV6-1 with TRBJ1-2, with D possibly being TRBD1 (6 bases). The CDR3 extends over 15 amino acids. CDR1 is MNHNS and CDR2 is SASEGT in the germline V gene. Trimming left V 3 bases short and J 4 bases short, with 15 bases between. In DNA, the CDR3 is TGTGCCAGCAGTGAGCCCGGGGGGCTGGCCTATGGCTACACCTTC. Translation: CASSEPGGLAYGYTF.

The chain employs TRBV2 and TRBJ1-5, with D hard to call. The CDR3 runs 14 residues. The V end was cut by 4 bases, the J end by 0 bases, with 7 bases between. From germline, CDR1 is SNHLY and CDR2 FYNNEI. CDR3 DNA sequence: TGTGCCAGCAGTGTTGACTATAGCAATCAGCCCCAGCATTTT. Its translation is CASSVDYSNQPQHF.

This chain links TRBV9 with TRBJ1-1, with TRBD1 matching 9 bases. Germline lookup yields CDR1 SGDLS and CDR2 YYNGEE. With V trimmed by 4 bases and J by 5 bases, 9 bases remained unmatched. This CDR3 is 15 amino acids long. CDR3 sequence reads: CASSKGDRDLTEAFF. The CDR3 DNA follows: TGTGCCAGCAGCAAAGGGGACAGGGATCTTACTGAAGCTTTCTTT.

The V and J genes are TRBV5-4 and TRBJ1-2; TRBD1 is a possible D gene (6 bases). The CDR3 runs to 14 residues. The V end lost 0 bases, the J end lost 6 bases, and 12 bases lay between the germline ends. Germline values: CDR1 SGHNT, CDR2 YYREEE (reference sequence). The CDR3 bases are TGTGCCAGCAGCTTGGTCCCAGGGGAAGATGGCTACACCTTC. It is translated as CASSLVPGEDGYTF.

This chain uses TRBV4-2 with TRBJ1-5, with D uncertain. Germline V lookup: CDR1 LGHNA, CDR2 YNFKEQ. V lost 1 base, J lost 0 bases, and 13 bases lay in between. The CDR3 totals 17 residues. The CDR3 region has the DNA TGTGCCAGCAGCCAAGCTGGGCGGAGGAATAGCAATCAGCCCCAGCATTTT. It specifies CASSQAGRRNSNQPQHF.

The gene calls are TRBV25-1 and TRBJ1-2; D is possibly TRBD1 (6 bases). V was cut by 2 bases and J by 6 bases, with 25 bases left in between. The CDR3 length is 18 residues. The germline CDR1 and CDR2 sequences are MGHDK and SYGVNS. CDR3 sequence reads: CASSEQLGRGRGGDGYTF. The CDR3 region has the DNA TGTGCCAGCAGTGAACAACTCGGCCGGGGCAGGGGTGGAGATGGCTACACCTTC.

This clone was seen just once. The genes are TRBV5-6 and TRBJ2-2; 11 nucleotides align to TRBD2. From germline, CDR1 is SGHDT and CDR2 YYEEEE. J was trimmed by 3 bases and V by 4 bases; bases with no gene match: 8. The length of the CDR3 is 17 residues. CDR3 residues: CASSQTGLAGDTGELFF. The CDR3 DNA sequence: TGTGCCAGCAGCCAGACCGGACTAGCGGGCGACACCGGGGAGCTGTTTTTT. The variable domain in full, with the rest retrieved from reference TRBV5-6 and TRBJ2-2, is DAGVTQSPTHLIKTRGQQVTLRCSPKSGHDTVSWYQQALGQGPQFIFQYYEEEERQRGNFPDRFSGHQFPNYSSELNVNALLLGDSALYLCASSQTGLAGDTGELFFGEGSRLTVL.

This rearrangement joins TRBV29-1 to TRBJ2-1; no definite D call. This CDR3 is 12 amino acids long. V was clipped by 6 bases and J by 6 bases, with 12 bases between them. Per germline, CDR1 SQVTM and CDR2 ANQGSEA. For the CDR3, the DNA is TGCAGCGTGCTGGACGGATCCAATGAGCAGTTCTTC. Translation gives CSVLDGSNEQFF.

Only one count was recorded for this clone. The chain links TRBV27 to TRBJ2-1; 12 nucleotides line up with TRBD1. There are 16 residues in the CDR3. The junction had 11 bases not matched to a gene; V was cut back by 5 bases and J by 9 bases. From germline, CDR1 is MNHEY and CDR2 SMNVEV (reference sequence). The CDR3 coding sequence is TGTGCCAGCAGTCTCCTGGGGACAGGGGGCCGGGGTGAGCAGTTCTTC. It encodes CASSLLGTGGRGEQFF.

In DNA form, the CDR3 reads TGCGCCAGCAGCTTGGACAGGGCCTATAATTCACCCCTCCACTTT. Translating gives CASSLDRAYNSPLHF. The chain carries TRBV5-1 and TRBJ1-6, with a weak D call TRBD1 (6 bases). The V gene's germline CDR1 is SGHRS and CDR2 YFSETQ. The CDR3 sequence is 15 residues long. V lost 0 bases and J lost 2, with 6 bases in between.

For this clone: It may be a read error: a sequence one base away is much more abundant. This chain uses TRBV6-6 with TRBJ2-7; TRBD1 agrees at 7 bases. The CDR3 runs to 14 residues. Germline CDR1 is MNHNY and CDR2 is SVGAGI (reference sequence). V shed 4 bases and J 0 bases; nucleotides not matched to a gene: 3. In DNA, the CDR3 is TGTGCCAGCAGTTTCCGGGACAGCTCCTACGAGCAGTACTTC. Protein: CASSFRDSSYEQYF.

The V call is TRBV19, the J call TRBJ1-2; D may be TRBD1 (6 bases). V shed 6 bases and J shed 6 bases, with 23 bases lying between them. The V gene's germline CDR1 is LNHDA and CDR2 SQIVND (reference sequence). The CDR3 has 16 residues. CDR3 bases: TGTGCCAGTAGCACACGGAGGGGGAGCCCCTTCAATGGCTACACCTTC. Amino acids: CASSTRRGSPFNGYTF.

This chain links TRBV19 with TRBJ2-7; D call uncertain. The CDR3 runs 13 residues. The V gene's germline CDR1 is LNHDA and CDR2 SQIVND (reference sequence). Between the trimmed V and J ends, which lost 5 bases and 7 bases, there was a span of 15 bases. CDR3 sequence reads: CASSPEGSREQYF. DNA of the CDR3: TGTGCCAGTAGTCCCGAAGGTAGTAGGGAGCAGTACTTC.

This sequence joins TRBV9 and TRBJ2-7; a possible D gene is TRBD2 (6 bases). The CDR3 runs to 15 residues. V lost 0 bases, J lost 2 bases, and 12 bases lay in between. In germline, CDR1 is SGDLS, CDR2 YYNGEE. CDR3 nucleotides: TGTGCCAGCAGCGTAGGAGGCGGGATTGCCTACGAGCAGTACTTC. Encoded protein: CASSVGGGIAYEQYF.

A single count supports this clone. The chain is built from TRBV16 and TRBJ2-7; D gene unclear. V lost 0 bases and J lost 3, with 9 bases in between. CDR1 KGHSY and CDR2 FQNENV come from the germline V gene. This CDR3 has 14 amino acids. CDR3 region: CASSQSGQYYEQYF. The DNA for the CDR3 is TGTGCCAGCAGCCAATCAGGCCAGTACTACGAGCAGTACTTC.

V and J are TRBV10-3 and TRBJ1-2, with 8 bases aligning to TRBD1. The CDR3 contains 14 residues. Germline CDR1 reads ENHRY; CDR2 reads SYGVKD. J gave up 7 bases and V 7 bases, and 11 bases lay outside the gene matches. This CDR3 is CAINPQGADSGYTF. The CDR3 DNA follows: TGTGCCATCAATCCTCAGGGGGCGGATAGTGGCTACACCTTC.

The chain carries TRBV5-1 and TRBJ2-3; D is unclear. The CDR3 is 13 amino acids. Per the germline V gene, CDR1 is SGHRS and CDR2 is YFSETQ. The germline V and J ends were trimmed by 0 bases and 6 bases, with 8 bases remaining between them. The CDR3 bases are TGCGCCAGCAGCTTGGACGCGGCGGATACGCAGTATTTT. Its protein is CASSLDAADTQYF.